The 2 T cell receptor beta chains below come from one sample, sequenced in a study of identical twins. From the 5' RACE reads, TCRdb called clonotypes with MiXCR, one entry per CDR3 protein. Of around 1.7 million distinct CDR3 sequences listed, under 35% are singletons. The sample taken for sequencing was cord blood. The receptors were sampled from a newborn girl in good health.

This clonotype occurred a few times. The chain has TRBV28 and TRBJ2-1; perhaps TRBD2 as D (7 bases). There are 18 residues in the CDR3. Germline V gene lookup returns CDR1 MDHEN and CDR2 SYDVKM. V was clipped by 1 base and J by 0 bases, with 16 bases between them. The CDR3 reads CASSLFWGGRLSYNEQFF. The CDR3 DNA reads TGTGCCAGCAGTTTATTTTGGGGGGGCCGACTCTCCTACAATGAGCAGTTCTTC. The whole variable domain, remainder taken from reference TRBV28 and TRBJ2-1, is DVKVTQSSRYLVKRTGEKVFLECVQDMDHENMFWYRQDPGLGLRLIYFSYDVKMKEKGDIPEGYSVSREKKERFSLILESASTNQTSMYLCASSLFWGGRLSYNEQFFGPGTRLTVL.

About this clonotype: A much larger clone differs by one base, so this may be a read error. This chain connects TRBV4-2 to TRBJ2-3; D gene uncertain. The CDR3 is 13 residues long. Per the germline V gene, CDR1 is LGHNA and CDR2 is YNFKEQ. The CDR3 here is CASSQNSGDAQYF. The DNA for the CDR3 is TGTGCCAGCAGCCAGAATTCTGGAGATGCGCAGTATTTT.